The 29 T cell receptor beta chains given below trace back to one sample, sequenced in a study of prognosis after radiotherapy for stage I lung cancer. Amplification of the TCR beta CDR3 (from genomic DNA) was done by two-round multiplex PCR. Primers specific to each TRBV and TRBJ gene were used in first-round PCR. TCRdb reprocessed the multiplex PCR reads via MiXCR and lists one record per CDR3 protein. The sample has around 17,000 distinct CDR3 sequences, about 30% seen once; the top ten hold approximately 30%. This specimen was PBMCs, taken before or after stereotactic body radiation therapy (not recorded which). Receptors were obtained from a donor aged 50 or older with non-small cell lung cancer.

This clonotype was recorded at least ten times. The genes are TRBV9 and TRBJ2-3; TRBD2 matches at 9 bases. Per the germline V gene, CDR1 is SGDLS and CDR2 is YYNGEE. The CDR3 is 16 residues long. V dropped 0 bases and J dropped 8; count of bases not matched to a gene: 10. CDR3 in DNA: TGTGCCAGCAGCGTAGCCAGCGGGAGGATCCCTGGTACGCAGTATTTT. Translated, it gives CASSVASGRIPGTQYF.

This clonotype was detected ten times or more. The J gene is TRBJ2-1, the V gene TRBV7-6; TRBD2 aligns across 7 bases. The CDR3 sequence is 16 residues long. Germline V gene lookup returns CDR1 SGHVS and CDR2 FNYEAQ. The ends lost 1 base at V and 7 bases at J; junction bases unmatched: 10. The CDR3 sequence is CASSLVSAGAWNEQFF. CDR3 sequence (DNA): TGTGCCAGCAGCTTAGTCTCGGCGGGAGCGTGGAATGAGCAGTTCTTC.

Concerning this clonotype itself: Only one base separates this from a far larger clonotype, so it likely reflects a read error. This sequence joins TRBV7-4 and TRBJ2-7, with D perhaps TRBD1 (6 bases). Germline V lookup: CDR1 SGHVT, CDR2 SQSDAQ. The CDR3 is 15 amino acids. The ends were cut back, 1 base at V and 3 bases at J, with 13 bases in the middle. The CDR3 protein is CASSLDGGLGYEQYF. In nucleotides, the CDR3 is TGTGCCAGCAGCTTAGATGGGGGCCTTGGCTACGAGCAGTACTTC.

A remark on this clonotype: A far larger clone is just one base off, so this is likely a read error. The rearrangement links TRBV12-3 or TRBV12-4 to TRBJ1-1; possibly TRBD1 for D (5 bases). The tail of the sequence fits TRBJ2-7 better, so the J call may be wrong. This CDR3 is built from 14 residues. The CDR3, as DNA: TGTGCCAGCAGTTTAGGGGGTATGGGGCTCGAGCAGTACTTC. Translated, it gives CASSLGGMGLEQYF.

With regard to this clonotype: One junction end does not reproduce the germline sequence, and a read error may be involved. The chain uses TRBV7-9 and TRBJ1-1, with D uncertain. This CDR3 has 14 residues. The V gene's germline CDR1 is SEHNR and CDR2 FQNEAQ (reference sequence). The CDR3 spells CTSSVGRKNTEAFF. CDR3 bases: TGTACCAGCAGCGTAGGCAGGAAGAACACTGAAGCTTTCTTT.

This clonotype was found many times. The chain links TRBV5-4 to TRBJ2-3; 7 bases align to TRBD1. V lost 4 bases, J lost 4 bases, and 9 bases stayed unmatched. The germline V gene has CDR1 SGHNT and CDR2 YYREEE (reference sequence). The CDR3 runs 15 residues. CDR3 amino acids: CASSTYRGNPDTQYF. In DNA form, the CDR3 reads TGTGCCAGCAGCACTTACAGGGGCAACCCAGATACGCAGTATTTT.

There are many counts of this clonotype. The CDR3 protein is CASSASGTTYEQYF. The CDR3 DNA follows: TGCGCCAGCAGTGCTAGCGGGACTACCTACGAGCAGTACTTC. The rearrangement uses TRBV10-2 and TRBJ2-7, with TRBD2 matching over 9 bases. Germline V gene sequence: CDR1 WSHSY, CDR2 SAAADI. The CDR3 contains 14 residues. The V segment lost 4 bases and the J segment 2 bases; nucleotides outside the gene matches: 3.

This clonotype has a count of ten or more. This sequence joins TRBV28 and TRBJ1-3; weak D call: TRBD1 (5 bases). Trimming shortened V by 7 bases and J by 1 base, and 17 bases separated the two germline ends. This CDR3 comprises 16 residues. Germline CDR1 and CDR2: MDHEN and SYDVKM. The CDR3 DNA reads TGTGCCAGCACCACCGGGGGGTCCCCGTCTGGAAACACCATATATTTT. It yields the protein CASTTGGSPSGNTIYF.

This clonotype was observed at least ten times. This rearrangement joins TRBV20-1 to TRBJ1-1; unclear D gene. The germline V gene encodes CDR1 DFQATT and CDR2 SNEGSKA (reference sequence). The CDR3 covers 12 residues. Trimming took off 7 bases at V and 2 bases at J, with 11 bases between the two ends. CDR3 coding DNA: TGCAGTGATCGTCCACCTAACACTGAAGCTTTCTTT. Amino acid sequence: CSDRPPNTEAFF.

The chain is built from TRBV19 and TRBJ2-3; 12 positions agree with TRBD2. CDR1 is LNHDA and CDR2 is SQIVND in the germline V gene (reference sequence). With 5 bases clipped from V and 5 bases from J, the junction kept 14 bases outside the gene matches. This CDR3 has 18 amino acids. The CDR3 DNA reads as TGTGCCAGTAGTCCACCCCGACTAGCGGGAGAGGACAAAGATACGCAGTATTTT. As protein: CASSPPRLAGEDKDTQYF.

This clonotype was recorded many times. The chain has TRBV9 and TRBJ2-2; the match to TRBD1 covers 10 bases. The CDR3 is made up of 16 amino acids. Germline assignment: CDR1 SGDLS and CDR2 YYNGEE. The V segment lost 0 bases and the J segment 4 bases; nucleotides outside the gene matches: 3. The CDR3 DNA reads TGTGCCAGCAGCGTAGCGACAGGGGGCCTCACCGGGGAGCTGTTTTTT. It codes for CASSVATGGLTGELFF.

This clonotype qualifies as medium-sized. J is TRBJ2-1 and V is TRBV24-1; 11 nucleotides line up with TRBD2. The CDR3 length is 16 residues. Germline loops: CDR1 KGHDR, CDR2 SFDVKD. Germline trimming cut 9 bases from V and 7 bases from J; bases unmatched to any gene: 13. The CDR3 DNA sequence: TGTGCCACCCCAAACTCCGGGACTAGCGGCGGGAATGAGCAGTTCTTC. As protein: CATPNSGTSGGNEQFF.

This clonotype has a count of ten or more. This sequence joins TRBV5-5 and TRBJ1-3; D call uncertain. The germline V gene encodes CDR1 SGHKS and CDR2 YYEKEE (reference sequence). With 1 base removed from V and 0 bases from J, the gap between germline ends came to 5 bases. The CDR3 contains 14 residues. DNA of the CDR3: TGTGCCAGCAGCTTGTTTGTCTCTGGAAACACCATATATTTT. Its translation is CASSLFVSGNTIYF.

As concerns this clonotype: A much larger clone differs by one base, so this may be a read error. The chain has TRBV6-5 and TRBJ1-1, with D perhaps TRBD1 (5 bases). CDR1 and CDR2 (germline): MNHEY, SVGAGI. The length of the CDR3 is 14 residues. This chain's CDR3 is CASIYSLGGTGAFF. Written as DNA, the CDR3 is TGTGCCAGCATTTACTCGTTGGGGGGAACTGGAGCTTTCTTT.

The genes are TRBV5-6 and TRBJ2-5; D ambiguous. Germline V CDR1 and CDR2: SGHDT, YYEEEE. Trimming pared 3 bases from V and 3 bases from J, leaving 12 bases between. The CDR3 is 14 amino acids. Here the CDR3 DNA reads TGTGCCAGCAGCTGGACGGGTCCCGAAGAGACCCAGTACTTC. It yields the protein CASSWTGPEETQYF.

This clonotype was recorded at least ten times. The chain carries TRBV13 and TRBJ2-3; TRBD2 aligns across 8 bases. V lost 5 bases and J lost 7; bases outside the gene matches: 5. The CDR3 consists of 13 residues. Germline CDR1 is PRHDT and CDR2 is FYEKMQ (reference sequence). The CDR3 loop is CASSTGTSNTQYF. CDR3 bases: TGTGCCAGCAGCACCGGGACTAGTAATACGCAGTATTTT.

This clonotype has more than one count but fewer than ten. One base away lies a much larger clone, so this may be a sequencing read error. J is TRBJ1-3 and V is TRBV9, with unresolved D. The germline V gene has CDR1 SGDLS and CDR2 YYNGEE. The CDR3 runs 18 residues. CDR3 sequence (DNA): TGTGCCGGCAGCCCGACCGTTAGAACGGACGTCTCTGGAAACACCATATATTTT. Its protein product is CAGSPTVRTDVSGNTIYF.

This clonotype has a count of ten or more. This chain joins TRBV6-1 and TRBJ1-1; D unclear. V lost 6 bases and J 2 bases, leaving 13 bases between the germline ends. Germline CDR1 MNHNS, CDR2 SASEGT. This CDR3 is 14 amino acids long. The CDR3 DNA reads TGTGCCAGCAGCCCTACCCGACACAACACTGAAGCTTTCTTT. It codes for CASSPTRHNTEAFF.

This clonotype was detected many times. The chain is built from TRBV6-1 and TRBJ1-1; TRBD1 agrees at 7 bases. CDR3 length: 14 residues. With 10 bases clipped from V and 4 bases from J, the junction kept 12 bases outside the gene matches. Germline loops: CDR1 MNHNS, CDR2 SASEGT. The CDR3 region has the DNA TGTGCCATTAAAAGACAGGGACAAGGCACTGAAGCTTTCTTT. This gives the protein CAIKRQGQGTEAFF.

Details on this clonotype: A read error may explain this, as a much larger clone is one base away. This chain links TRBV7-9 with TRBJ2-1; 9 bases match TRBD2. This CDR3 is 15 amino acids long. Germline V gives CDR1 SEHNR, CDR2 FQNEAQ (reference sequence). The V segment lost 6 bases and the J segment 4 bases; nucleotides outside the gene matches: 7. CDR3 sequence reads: CASRKGLAPYNEQFF. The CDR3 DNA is TGTGCCAGCAGAAAAGGACTAGCGCCGTACAATGAGCAGTTCTTC.

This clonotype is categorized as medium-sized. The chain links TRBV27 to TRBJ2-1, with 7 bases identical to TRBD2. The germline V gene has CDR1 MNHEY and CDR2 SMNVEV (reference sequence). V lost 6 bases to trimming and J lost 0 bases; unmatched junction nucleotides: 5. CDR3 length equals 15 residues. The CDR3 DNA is TGTGCCAGCAGACTGGGCGGGAGCTCCTACAATGAGCAGTTCTTC. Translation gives CASRLGGSSYNEQFF.

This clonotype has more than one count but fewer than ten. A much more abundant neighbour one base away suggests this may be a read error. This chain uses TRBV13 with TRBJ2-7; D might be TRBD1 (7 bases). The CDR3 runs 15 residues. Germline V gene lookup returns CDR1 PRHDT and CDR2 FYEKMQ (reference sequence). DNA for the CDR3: TGTGCCATCAGCTTCGGGGGCAGGGGGGTGGACGAGCAGTACTTC. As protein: CAISFGGRGVDEQYF.

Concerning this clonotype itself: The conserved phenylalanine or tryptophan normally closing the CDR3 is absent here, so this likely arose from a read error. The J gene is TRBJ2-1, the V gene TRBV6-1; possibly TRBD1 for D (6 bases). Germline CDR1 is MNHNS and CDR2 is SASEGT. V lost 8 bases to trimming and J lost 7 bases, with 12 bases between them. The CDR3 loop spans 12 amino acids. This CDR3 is CASGRTANEQFL. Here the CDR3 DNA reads TGTGCCAGCGGCAGGACAGCAAATGAGCAGTTCTTA.

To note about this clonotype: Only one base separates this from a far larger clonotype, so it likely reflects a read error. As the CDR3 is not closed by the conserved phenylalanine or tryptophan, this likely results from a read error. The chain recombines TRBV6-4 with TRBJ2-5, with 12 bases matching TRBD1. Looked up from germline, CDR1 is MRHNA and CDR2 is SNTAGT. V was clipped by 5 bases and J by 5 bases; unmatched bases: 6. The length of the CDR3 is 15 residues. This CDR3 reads CASSPGTGGVETQYL. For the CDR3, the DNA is TGTGCCAGCAGTCCCGGGACAGGGGGCGTGGAGACCCAGTACTTG.

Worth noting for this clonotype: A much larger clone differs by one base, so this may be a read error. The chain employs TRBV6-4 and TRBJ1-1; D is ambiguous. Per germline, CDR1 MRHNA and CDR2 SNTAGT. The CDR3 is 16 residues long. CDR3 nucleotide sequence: TGTGCCAGCAGTTACAGCTCGACTCGGGTCAACACTGAAGATTTCTTT. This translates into CASSYSSTRVNTEDFF.

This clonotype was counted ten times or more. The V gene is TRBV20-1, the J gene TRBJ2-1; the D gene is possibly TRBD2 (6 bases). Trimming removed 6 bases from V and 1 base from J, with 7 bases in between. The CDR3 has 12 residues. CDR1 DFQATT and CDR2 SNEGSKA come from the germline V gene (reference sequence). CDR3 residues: CSAGTSYNEQFF. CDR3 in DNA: TGCAGTGCGGGGACTTCCTACAATGAGCAGTTCTTC.

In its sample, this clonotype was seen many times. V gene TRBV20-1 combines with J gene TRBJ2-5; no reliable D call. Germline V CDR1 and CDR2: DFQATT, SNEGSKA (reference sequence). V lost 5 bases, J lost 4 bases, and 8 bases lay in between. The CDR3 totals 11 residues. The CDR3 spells CSAPLGETQYF. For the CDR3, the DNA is TGCAGTGCTCCCCTCGGAGAGACCCAGTACTTC.

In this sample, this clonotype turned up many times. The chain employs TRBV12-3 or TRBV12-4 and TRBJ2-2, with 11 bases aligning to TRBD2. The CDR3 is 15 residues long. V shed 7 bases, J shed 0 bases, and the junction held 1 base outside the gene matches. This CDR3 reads CASTTSGTNTGELFF. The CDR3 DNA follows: TGTGCCAGCACGACTAGCGGGACGAACACCGGGGAGCTGTTTTTT.

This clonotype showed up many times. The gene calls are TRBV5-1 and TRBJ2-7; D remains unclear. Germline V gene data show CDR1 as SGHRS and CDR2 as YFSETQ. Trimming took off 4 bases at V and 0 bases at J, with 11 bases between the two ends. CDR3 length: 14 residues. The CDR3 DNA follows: TGCGCCAGCAGCATGGACGTCGGCTCCTACGAGCAGTACTTC. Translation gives CASSMDVGSYEQYF.